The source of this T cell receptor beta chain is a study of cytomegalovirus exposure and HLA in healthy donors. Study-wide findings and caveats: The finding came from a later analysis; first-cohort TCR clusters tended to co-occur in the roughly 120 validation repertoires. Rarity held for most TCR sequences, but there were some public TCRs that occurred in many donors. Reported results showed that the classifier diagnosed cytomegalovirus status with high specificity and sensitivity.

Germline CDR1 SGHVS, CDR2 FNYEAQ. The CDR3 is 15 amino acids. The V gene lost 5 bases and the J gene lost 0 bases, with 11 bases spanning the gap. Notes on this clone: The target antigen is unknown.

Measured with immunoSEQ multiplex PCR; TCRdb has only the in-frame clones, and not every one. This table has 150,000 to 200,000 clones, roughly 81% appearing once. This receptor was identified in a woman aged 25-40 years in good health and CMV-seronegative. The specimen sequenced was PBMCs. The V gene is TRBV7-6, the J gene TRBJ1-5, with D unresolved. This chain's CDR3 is CASSPTGDSNQPQHF. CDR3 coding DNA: TGTGCCAGCAGCCCTACCGGAGATAGCAATCAGCCCCAGCATTTT.